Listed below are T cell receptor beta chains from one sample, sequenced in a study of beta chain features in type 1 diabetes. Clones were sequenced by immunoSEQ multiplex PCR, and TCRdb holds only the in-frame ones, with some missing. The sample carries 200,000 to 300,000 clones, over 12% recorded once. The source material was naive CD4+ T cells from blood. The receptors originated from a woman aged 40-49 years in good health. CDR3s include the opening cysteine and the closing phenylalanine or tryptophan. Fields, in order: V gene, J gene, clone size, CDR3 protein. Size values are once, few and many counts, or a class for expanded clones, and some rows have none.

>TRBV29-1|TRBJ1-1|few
CSVQGSYLNTEAFF
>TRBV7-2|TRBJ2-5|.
CASRLRGLETQYF
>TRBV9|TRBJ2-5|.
CASSVGGGDQETQYF
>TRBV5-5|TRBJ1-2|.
CASSFTGQAMILYGYTF
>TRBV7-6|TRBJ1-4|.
CASSSGGTLGGKLFF
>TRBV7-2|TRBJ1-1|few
CASSFSDSSNTEAFF
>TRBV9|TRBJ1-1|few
CASSVGQMNTEAFF
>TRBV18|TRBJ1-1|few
CASSRSGGDYTEAFF
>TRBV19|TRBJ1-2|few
CASRTPTGEIYGYTF
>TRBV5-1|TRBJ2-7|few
CASSLEQFSYEQYF
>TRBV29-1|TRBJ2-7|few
CSVRGSPHYEQYF
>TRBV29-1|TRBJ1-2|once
CSVGHPTGYGYTF
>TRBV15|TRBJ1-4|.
CATSRDVGGSDEKLFF
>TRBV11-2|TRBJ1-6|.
CASSFPVAPLHF
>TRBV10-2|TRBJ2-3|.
CASTPWEGGAKDTQYF
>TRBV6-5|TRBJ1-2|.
CASTGFYGYTF